Following are 8 T cell receptor beta chains from one sample sequenced in a study of early T cells in non-severe SARS-CoV-2 infection. MiXCR, run by TCRdb on the 5' RACE reads, gives a single entry per CDR3 protein. Of around 66,000 distinct CDR3 sequences in the sample, under 15% are singletons; the top ten hold about 8.5%. Sequenced sample: whole blood. These receptors originate from an adult who was a healthcare worker with PCR-confirmed SARS-CoV-2 infection or an uninfected control (not recorded which).

This clonotype was counted many times. V gene TRBV2 combines with J gene TRBJ2-2; D is possibly TRBD2 (5 bases). Trimming stripped 10 bases from V and 0 bases from J, with 12 bases between. CDR3 length: 14 residues. Germline lookup yields CDR1 SNHLY and CDR2 FYNNEI. Here the CDR3 DNA reads TGTGCCAACCAGGCGGGCGCGAACACCGGGGAGCTGTTTTTT. This gives the protein CANQAGANTGELFF.

This clonotype has only a few counts. This chain links TRBV19 with TRBJ1-5; D perhaps matches TRBD1 (5 bases). This CDR3 is 14 amino acids long. CDR1 LNHDA and CDR2 SQIVND come from the germline V gene (reference sequence). V dropped 7 bases and J dropped 6 bases, with 16 bases sitting between them. This CDR3 reads CASTPGTLSQPQHF. The CDR3 region has the DNA TGTGCCAGTACCCCTGGGACCCTGAGTCAGCCCCAGCATTTT. The full variable domain, rest sourced from reference TRBV19 and TRBJ1-5, is DGGITQSPKYLFRKEGQNVTLSCEQNLNHDAMYWYRQDPGQGLRLIYYSQIVNDFQKGDIAEGYSVSREKKESFPLTVTSAQKNPTAFYLCASTPGTLSQPQHFGDGTRLSIL.

This clonotype was counted at least ten times. The genes are TRBV24-1 and TRBJ1-6; possible D gene TRBD1, 6 bases. The CDR3 length is 14 residues. CDR1 and CDR2 (germline): KGHDR, SFDVKD. V dropped 6 bases and J dropped 7 bases, with 12 bases sitting between them. The CDR3 loop reads CATSSYRVNSPLHF. CDR3 DNA: TGTGCCACCAGTTCCTACAGGGTGAATTCACCCCTCCACTTT.

This clonotype was detected only a few times. This chain joins TRBV20-1 and TRBJ2-2; 8 bases agree with TRBD2. The CDR3 runs to 13 residues. In germline, CDR1 is DFQATT, CDR2 SNEGSKA (reference sequence). Losses at the gene ends were 7 bases for V and 1 base for J; bases not matched to a gene: 2. The CDR3 DNA sequence: TGCAGTGGAACTAGCGGGAACACCGGGGAGCTGTTTTTT. It codes for CSGTSGNTGELFF.

The table lists this clonotype with many counts. CDR3 sequence reads: CSAPLALQPVAQYF. CDR3 coding DNA: TGCAGTGCCCCACTAGCCCTACAACCCGTCGCGCAGTATTTT. The J gene is TRBJ2-3, the V gene TRBV20-1; maybe TRBD2 (6 bases). CDR3 length: 14 residues. Trimming stripped 6 bases from V and 10 bases from J, with 23 bases between. Germline assignment: CDR1 DFQATT and CDR2 SNEGSKA (reference sequence).

This clonotype was detected ten times or more. CDR3 amino acids: CATSGLAGVSEQFF. The DNA for the CDR3 is TGTGCCACCAGCGGACTAGCGGGAGTGAGTGAGCAGTTCTTC. V is TRBV24-1 and J is TRBJ2-1; 13 bases map to TRBD2. CDR1 and CDR2 (germline): KGHDR, SFDVKD. This CDR3 has 14 residues. The J segment lost 9 bases and the V segment lost 7 bases, leaving 5 bases of the junction unmatched.

This clonotype was seen many times. V gene TRBV11-2 combines with J gene TRBJ2-7; 8 positions agree with TRBD1. V was clipped by 4 bases and J by 3 bases; unmatched bases: 5. CDR1 is SGHAT and CDR2 is FQNNGV in the germline V gene. The CDR3 extends over 14 amino acids. CDR3 in DNA: TGTGCCAGCAGCTCCCGGGACAGGAACTACGAGCAGTACTTC. Translating it yields CASSSRDRNYEQYF.

This clonotype was counted between two and nine times. The CDR3 protein is CSVEGWTGRRKETQYF. DNA of the CDR3: TGCAGCGTTGAAGGGTGGACGGGAAGGAGAAAAGAGACCCAGTACTTC. The chain employs TRBV29-1 and TRBJ2-5; a weak D match, TRBD2 (5 bases). The CDR3 runs 16 residues. Germline-derived CDR1 and CDR2 are SQVTM and ANQGSEA. V gave up 1 base and J gave up 3 bases, with 18 bases separating them.